One and the same sample provided the 20 T cell receptor beta chains below, sequenced in a study of somatic mutations in cytotoxic T cells in rheumatoid arthritis. Produced via immunoSEQ multiplex PCR; TCRdb's table is partial and in-frame only. The data hold 17,000 or so clones, with 85% observed a single time. Sequencing was performed on CD8+ T cells sorted from blood. Every receptor here comes from a woman aged 40 to 50 with rheumatoid arthritis.

In its sample, this clone was seen once. The V call is TRBV5-8, the J call TRBJ2-1; 10 bases line up with TRBD2. The germline V gene has CDR1 SGHTS and CDR2 YDEGEE. V gave up 5 bases and J gave up 8 bases; unmatched junction bases: 10. This CDR3 is built from 15 residues. The CDR3 sequence is CASSSERGGLDEQFF. CDR3 DNA: TGTGCCAGCAGTTCCGAGCGGGGGGGCCTGGATGAGCAGTTCTTC.

This clone has only one observation. The CDR3 sequence is CASSSGDRGSSYEQYF. The DNA for the CDR3 is TGTGCCAGCAGCTCAGGCGACAGGGGTAGCTCCTACGAGCAGTACTTC. The rearrangement joins TRBV13 to TRBJ2-7; TRBD1 matches 8 bases. Trimming took 4 bases from V and 0 from J; bases not matched to a gene: 8. The germline gives CDR1 PRHDT, CDR2 FYEKMQ (reference sequence). The CDR3 contains 16 residues. Filled out from reference TRBV13 and TRBJ2-7, the complete variable domain reads AAGVIQSPRHLIKEKRETATLKCYPIPRHDTVYWYQQGPGQDPQFLISFYEKMQSDKGSIPDRFSAQQFSDYHSELNMSSLELGDSALYFCASSSGDRGSSYEQYFGPGTRLTVT.

The chain combines TRBV29-1 with TRBJ2-3, with D possibly TRBD1 on 6 matching bases. Trimming shortened V by 8 bases and J by 11 bases, and 11 bases separated the two germline ends. The germline V gene has CDR1 SQVTM and CDR2 ANQGSEA. The CDR3 has 9 amino acids. CDR3 protein: CSHGTRQYF. The CDR3, as DNA: TGCAGCCACGGGACAAGGCAGTATTTT.

The J gene is TRBJ1-2, the V gene TRBV30, with D possibly being TRBD1 (6 bases). CDR1 is GTSNPN and CDR2 is SVGIG in the germline V gene (reference sequence). This CDR3 has 13 amino acids. CDR3 nucleotide sequence: TGTGCGGCCGGGGACATTAATTTCTCTGGCTACACCTTC. Encoded protein: CAAGDINFSGYTF.

The chain carries TRBV4-1 and TRBJ2-2; perhaps TRBD1 as D (5 bases). Trimming left V 2 bases short and J 4 bases short, with 14 bases between. Germline CDR1 and CDR2: MGHRA and YSYEKL. The CDR3 covers 16 residues. CDR3 residues: CASSQIGHTGTGELFF. As DNA, the CDR3 is TGCGCCAGCAGCCAAATAGGGCACACAGGCACCGGGGAGCTGTTTTTT.

V is TRBV2 and J is TRBJ2-3; 10 bases are a match to TRBD2. Unmatched junction bases numbered 12, after V lost 4 bases and J lost 2 bases. Germline V lookup: CDR1 SNHLY, CDR2 FYNNEI. The CDR3 is 18 residues long. CDR3: CASSGLFGAGGVTDTQYF. The CDR3 DNA follows: TGTGCCAGCAGTGGGCTCTTCGGAGCGGGGGGGGTCACAGATACGCAGTATTTT. Full variable domain (outside the CDR3, taken from reference TRBV2 and TRBJ2-3): EPEVTQTPSHQVTQMGQEVILRCVPISNHLYFYWYRQILGQKVEFLVSFYNNEISEKSEIFDDQFSVERPDGSNFTLKIRSTKLEDSAMYFCASSGLFGAGGVTDTQYFGPGTRLTVL.

The chain joins TRBV14 to TRBJ1-2; D ambiguous. With 1 base removed from V and 5 bases from J, the gap between germline ends came to 14 bases. Germline V gives CDR1 SGHDN, CDR2 FVKESK. This CDR3 contains 15 residues. In DNA, the CDR3 is TGTGCCAGCAGCCAAGTCGGTAGCAGTTTATATGGCTACACCTTC. Protein: CASSQVGSSLYGYTF.

This chain connects TRBV9 to TRBJ2-2; D is undetermined. Trimming took off 4 bases at V and 5 bases at J, with 3 bases between the two ends. CDR1 and CDR2 from the germline V gene are SGDLS and YYNGEE. CDR3 length: 11 residues. The CDR3 bases are TGTGCCAGCAGCCAAACCGGGGAGCTGTTTTTT. It translates to CASSQTGELFF.

In this sample, this clone turned up once. The chain couples TRBV27 to TRBJ1-1; maybe TRBD1 (6 bases). This CDR3 has 13 residues. Looked up from germline, CDR1 is MNHEY and CDR2 is SMNVEV (reference sequence). V gave up 10 bases and J gave up 0 bases, with 12 bases separating them. CDR3 bases: TGTGCCACCCAGGGGCCCGTGAACACTGAAGCTTTCTTT. This codes for CATQGPVNTEAFF.

The chain uses TRBV18 and TRBJ2-2; tentatively, D is TRBD1 (6 bases). V was pared by 2 bases and J by 3 bases, with 10 bases between. The CDR3 loop spans 15 amino acids. Per the germline V gene, CDR1 is KGHSH and CDR2 is LQKENI. This CDR3 is CASSPGTFDTGELFF. The CDR3 nucleotides are TGTGCCAGCTCACCAGGGACATTTGACACCGGGGAGCTGTTTTTT.

Comments on this clone: Additional DNA sequences in this sample encode the identical CDR3. V and J are TRBV20-1 and TRBJ2-7; D unresolved. V lost 3 bases to trimming and J lost 7 bases, with 10 bases between them. The germline CDR1 and CDR2 sequences are DFQATT and SNEGSKA (reference sequence). This CDR3 has 11 residues. The DNA of the CDR3 is TGCAGTGCTAGTTGGCTGTTAGAGCAGTACTTC. It translates to CSASWLLEQYF.

The CDR3 here is CASSDPGQGSYEQYF. The CDR3 bases are TGTGCCAGCAGTGACCCGGGACAGGGGTCCTACGAGCAGTACTTC. This chain links TRBV2 with TRBJ2-7; 10 bases align to TRBD1. Germline CDR1 is SNHLY and CDR2 is FYNNEI. This CDR3 contains 15 residues. V trimming: 3 bases; J trimming: 1 base; junction bases outside the gene matches: 3.

This chain links TRBV5-1 with TRBJ2-7; possible D gene TRBD2, 5 bases. Trimming shortened V by 4 bases and J by 5 bases, and 16 bases separated the two germline ends. The CDR3 runs to 14 residues. The germline CDR1 and CDR2 sequences are SGHRS and YFSETQ. The CDR3: CASSLGSGSNEQYF. The CDR3 region has the DNA TGCGCCAGCAGCCTCGGGTCGGGGAGCAACGAGCAGTACTTC.

The V and J genes are TRBV6-5 and TRBJ2-7, with TRBD1 matching over 7 bases. CDR1 is MNHEY, CDR2 SVGAGI, per germline. The length of the CDR3 is 14 residues. The J segment lost 4 bases and the V segment lost 6 bases, leaving 9 bases of the junction unmatched. CDR3 sequence: CASSHRTGFYEQYF. In nucleotides, the CDR3 is TGTGCCAGCAGCCATAGGACAGGATTTTACGAGCAGTACTTC.

V and J are TRBV12-5 and TRBJ2-1, with TRBD2 matching 9 bases. Germline assignment: CDR1 LGHNT and CDR2 FRNRAP. The J segment lost 0 bases and the V segment lost 5 bases, leaving 17 bases of the junction unmatched. The CDR3 consists of 20 residues. The CDR3 DNA sequence: TGTGCTAGTGGTCTAACGACTAGCGGAAGCCTTCCGAGCTCCTACAATGAGCAGTTCTTC. Translating gives CASGLTTSGSLPSSYNEQFF.

This rearrangement joins TRBV5-5 to TRBJ2-3, with TRBD2 as a possible D gene (6 bases). CDR1 SGHKS and CDR2 YYEKEE come from the germline V gene (reference sequence). The CDR3 is made up of 14 amino acids. Trimming removed 4 bases from V and 2 bases from J, with 11 bases in between. CDR3 sequence: CASSGGLSTDTQYF. CDR3 sequence (DNA): TGTGCCAGCAGCGGGGGACTCTCCACAGATACGCAGTATTTT.

This rearrangement joins TRBV4-1 to TRBJ1-3; 8 positions agree with TRBD1. The V and J ends lost 2 bases and 0 bases, in that order; junction bases with no gene match: 0. CDR1 MGHRA and CDR2 YSYEKL come from the germline V gene. This CDR3 spans 15 amino acids. CDR3 bases: TGCGCCAGCAGCCAAACAGGGGGCTCTGGAAACACCATATATTTT. Translation: CASSQTGGSGNTIYF.

V usage is TRBV27 and J usage is TRBJ2-7, with TRBD2 identical over 11 bases. The CDR3 length is 14 residues. Trimming cost V 8 bases and J 3 bases; bases outside gene matches: 6. The germline V gene encodes CDR1 MNHEY and CDR2 SMNVEV (reference sequence). The CDR3 spells CASLLAGELYEQYF. CDR3 nucleotides: TGTGCCAGCTTACTAGCGGGAGAACTCTACGAGCAGTACTTC.

V gene TRBV29-1 combines with J gene TRBJ2-3; D uncertain. CDR3 length equals 10 residues. V dropped 6 bases and J dropped 6 bases, with 7 bases sitting between them. Germline CDR1 and CDR2: SQVTM and ANQGSEA. CDR3 protein: CSVYSDTQYF. For the CDR3, the DNA is TGCAGCGTATACTCCGATACGCAGTATTTT.

The chain links TRBV30 to TRBJ2-7; 7 bases match TRBD1. The V and J ends lost 0 bases and 4 bases, in that order; junction bases with no gene match: 3. CDR3 length: 13 residues. Per the germline V gene, CDR1 is GTSNPN and CDR2 is SVGIG (reference sequence). The CDR3 DNA reads TGTGCCTGGAGTGTAGGGACAGAGTACGAGCAGTACTTC. As protein: CAWSVGTEYEQYF.